The T cell receptor (beta chain) described here comes from a study of neurological immune-mediated disorders. Study-level results: None of the CDR3 amino acid sequences in expanded clones turned up in more than one subject, which points to private repertoires in all groups.

Time point of the sample: longitudinal time-point 1 (baseline). In the case of this clonotype: Antigen: not known.

This CDR3 region has 13 residues. V was cut by 3 bases and J by 0 bases, with 5 bases left in between. In germline, CDR1 is KGHSH, CDR2 LQKENI. A 10-nucleotide random UMI tagged transcripts in template-switch 5'RACE cDNA synthesis. Over 200 million TCR-beta sequences from 15-18 subjects came out of each sequencing run. TCRdb itself ran the 5' RACE reads through MiXCR, one entry per CDR3 protein. This sample has 71,000 or so distinct CDR3 sequences, with about an eighth found just once. Specimen: PBMCs. The chain is built from TRBV18 and TRBJ1-1; no reliable D call. The TCR comes from a female donor with HTLV-1-associated myelopathy (HAM/TSP). This CDR3 is CASSPRVNTEAFF. The DNA of the CDR3 is TGTGCCAGCTCACCGAGGGTGAACACTGAAGCTTTCTTT.